The clone carrying this TCR beta chain was seen a single time. This sample was taken from a study of blood T cell repertoires in COVID-19. Study-level information: Italy, Spain and the United States were the sources of the convalescent and acute COVID-19 samples.

Study members were between roughly 18 and 100 years old and lived in over 20 US regions. Each participant's cohort was designated according to participant-reported clinical history. CDR1 and CDR2 (germline): SGHNT, YENEEA. The length of the CDR3 is 15 residues. With V trimmed by 3 bases and J by 5 bases, 5 bases remained unmatched. In the study's own analysis: Quantification of nucleated cells was approximated via reference gene primer amplification. The data were produced by immunoSEQ multiplex PCR, yet TCRdb's version contains in-frame clones alone and is incomplete. From that table come the V and J calls and clone size; the DNA was used to work out D and trimming. The sample carries around 300,000 clones, roughly nine tenths recorded once.

The clonotype comes from a woman under 30 who had recovered from COVID-19. Sequencing used PBMCs or T cells enriched from blood (not recorded which). The genes are TRBV11-3 and TRBJ2-1; 9 bases match TRBD1. Written as DNA, the CDR3 is TGTGCCAGCAGCTTGGTCGGACAGGGGAACAATGAGCAGTTCTTC. This gives the protein CASSLVGQGNNEQFF.